The rows below give T cell receptor beta chains drawn from one sample of a study of cytomegalovirus exposure and HLA in healthy donors. Assay used: immunoSEQ multiplex PCR; TCRdb lists only in-frame clones, some missing. In the table there are about 120,000 clones, approximately 76% of which are singletons. Material for sequencing was PBMCs. The receptors shown here come from a man aged 50 to 59 in good health and CMV-seropositive. The CDR3 runs from the conserved cysteine through the conserved F or W. D genes are given only for firm matches. The size entry is marked missing in some rows and otherwise reads once, few, many or a size class.

J: TRBJ1-2
V: TRBV10-3
size: .
D: TRBD1
DNA: TGTGCCACACAACCGGGACAGGGGAACTCTAACTATGGCTACACCTTC
CDR3: CATQPGQGNSNYGYTF

J: TRBJ1-1
V: TRBV5-1
size: .
D: TRBD1
DNA: TGCGCCAGCAGATCTACAGGGGGTGGAGGTCGTACTGAAGCTTTCTTT
CDR3: CASRSTGGGGRTEAFF

J: TRBJ2-3
V: TRBV18
size: .
D: TRBD1
DNA: TGTGCCAGCTCACCGGAGCCCCACCTAACAGGGGTCCGAACAGATACGCAGTATTTT
CDR3: CASSPEPHLTGVRTDTQYF

J: TRBJ2-1
V: TRBV5-1
size: .
D: TRBD2
DNA: TGCGCCAGCAGCTTAGCGGGGGGGTCTATGTCCTACAATGAGCAGTTCTTC
CDR3: CASSLAGGSMSYNEQFF

J: TRBJ2-2
V: TRBV4-1
size: .
D: .
DNA: TGCGCCAGCAGCCAGCGGGTTGGAGCCGGGGAGCTGTTTTTT
CDR3: CASSQRVGAGELFF

J: TRBJ2-3
V: TRBV7-9
size: few
D: TRBD2
DNA: TGTGCCAGCAGCTTAGCCCCGGCAGCGGGAGTTTCAGATACGCAGTATTTT
CDR3: CASSLAPAAGVSDTQYF

J: TRBJ1-1
V: TRBV14
size: .
D: .
DNA: TGTGCCAGCAGCCGGCAACAGAACACTGAAGCTTTCTTT
CDR3: CASSRQQNTEAFF

J: TRBJ1-3
V: TRBV6-1
size: .
D: TRBD1
DNA: TGTGCCAGCAGTGCCGGGACAGGGGCCCTCCAGGCTGGAAACACCATATATTTT
CDR3: CASSAGTGALQAGNTIYF

J: TRBJ1-1
V: TRBV5-1
size: .
D: TRBD1
DNA: TGCGCCAGCAGCCCCCGGGACAGGGGCATGAACACTGAAGCTTTCTTT
CDR3: CASSPRDRGMNTEAFF

J: TRBJ1-1
V: TRBV19
size: once
D: TRBD1
DNA: TGTGCCAGTAGTATAATGACAGGGGGGACCACTGAAGCTTTCTTT
CDR3: CASSIMTGGTTEAFF

J: TRBJ1-2
V: TRBV9
size: .
D: .
DNA: TGTGCCAGCAGCGTAGATGAACTCTTCAACTATGGCTACACCTTC
CDR3: CASSVDELFNYGYTF

J: TRBJ1-4
V: TRBV4-3
size: .
D: TRBD1
DNA: TGCGCCAGCAGCCAAACAGGGGGGAATGAAAAACTGTTTTTT
CDR3: CASSQTGGNEKLFF

J: TRBJ2-2
V: TRBV19
size: .
D: TRBD2
DNA: TGTGCCAGTAGTATCTCGGCGGGAGCCCAAAGAAGGGAGCTGTTTTTT
CDR3: CASSISAGAQRRELFF

J: TRBJ2-3
V: TRBV5-4
size: few
D: TRBD2
DNA: TGTGCCAGCAGCTCCCGGGGCGGGGGGTACCCCGGTAGCTTT
CDR3: CASSSRGGGYPGSF

J: TRBJ1-2
V: TRBV5-4
size: .
D: TRBD1
DNA: TGTGCCAGCAGTGACCGGACAGGGGGTATGCATGGCTACACCTTC
CDR3: CASSDRTGGMHGYTF

J: TRBJ1-2
V: TRBV6-5
size: .
D: .
DNA: TGTGCCAGCAGTTACCAAGCTCAGCGATACTATGGCTACACCTTC
CDR3: CASSYQAQRYYGYTF

J: TRBJ1-1
V: TRBV7-9
size: .
D: .
DNA: TGTGCCAGCAGTTTGGACAGTGGGGAGACTGAAGCTTTCTTT
CDR3: CASSLDSGETEAFF

J: TRBJ1-4
V: TRBV15
size: .
D: .
DNA: TGTGCCACCAGCAGAGAATCAGGGGTTAGAGAAAAACTGTTTTTT
CDR3: CATSRESGVREKLFF

J: TRBJ2-3
V: TRBV27
size: .
D: TRBD1
DNA: TGTGCCAGCAGTCCTCCGGGACAGCCTACAGATACGCAGTATTTT
CDR3: CASSPPGQPTDTQYF

J: TRBJ2-7
V: TRBV19
size: .
D: .
DNA: TGTGCCAGTAGTTCCCCCGGGACAACCTACGAGCAGTACTTC
CDR3: CASSSPGTTYEQYF

J: TRBJ1-2
V: TRBV4-1
size: .
D: TRBD1
DNA: TGCGCCAGCAGCCCGGACAGGGAAAACTATGGCTACACCTTC
CDR3: CASSPDRENYGYTF

J: TRBJ1-5
V: TRBV28
size: few
D: TRBD1
DNA: TGTGCCAGCAGTTTCGACAGGGATTATAGCAATCAGCCCCAGCATTTT
CDR3: CASSFDRDYSNQPQHF

J: TRBJ1-3
V: TRBV11-2
size: .
D: TRBD1
DNA: TGTGCCAGCAGCCCTCGACAGGGGAGCTCTGGAAACACCATATATTTT
CDR3: CASSPRQGSSGNTIYF

J: TRBJ2-4
V: TRBV28
size: few
D: .
DNA: TGTGCCAGCACAGAGGGGGAAATGTGGTCCAAAAACATTCAGTACTTC
CDR3: CASTEGEMWSKNIQYF

J: TRBJ2-5
V: TRBV6-5
size: .
D: .
DNA: TGTGCCAGCAGTTCCTCGGGACAACAAGAGACCCAGTACTTC
CDR3: CASSSSGQQETQYF

J: TRBJ2-1
V: TRBV18
size: .
D: .
DNA: TGTGCCAGCTCCCAAGAGAGCTCCTACAATGAGCAGTTCTTC
CDR3: CASSQESSYNEQFF

J: TRBJ2-7
V: TRBV7-9
size: .
D: .
DNA: TGTGCCAGCAGTCCAGGGGCAGGATACAGCGAGCAGTACTTC
CDR3: CASSPGAGYSEQYF

J: TRBJ2-7
V: TRBV27
size: .
D: .
DNA: TGTGCCAGCCAATCTAACAGGGGCCTTTTCCAGGGGGGAGGCTACGAGCAGTACTTC
CDR3: CASQSNRGLFQGGGYEQYF

J: TRBJ2-1
V: TRBV10-1
size: .
D: .
DNA: TGCGCCAGCAGTGACGGTGGTAGTCATGAGCAGTTCTTC
CDR3: CASSDGGSHEQFF

J: TRBJ2-3
V: TRBV5-1
size: .
D: TRBD1
DNA: TGCGCCAGCAGCCCTGACAGGGCCACAGATACGCAGTATTTT
CDR3: CASSPDRATDTQYF

J: TRBJ2-1
V: TRBV11-3
size: .
D: TRBD1
DNA: TGTGCCAGCAGCCATGGACAGGCATCTTACAATGAGCAGTTCTTC
CDR3: CASSHGQASYNEQFF

J: TRBJ2-3
V: TRBV9
size: .
D: TRBD2
DNA: TGTGCCAGCAGCGTAGTCGGGGGGACGCAGTATTTT
CDR3: CASSVVGGTQYF

J: TRBJ2-5
V: TRBV5-1
size: .
D: .
DNA: TGCGCCAGCAGCTTGAACAGTCAAGAGACCCAGTACTTC
CDR3: CASSLNSQETQYF

J: TRBJ2-3
V: TRBV11-2
size: .
D: TRBD2
DNA: TGTGCCAGCAGCTTAGATAGGGGCGGGGGGAGAGATACGCAGTATTTT
CDR3: CASSLDRGGGRDTQYF

J: TRBJ2-1
V: TRBV25-1
size: few
D: .
DNA: TGTGCCAGCAGTGACGGCAGGCCTTGGGAGCAGTTCTTC
CDR3: CASSDGRPWEQFF

J: TRBJ2-7
V: TRBV2
size: .
D: TRBD1
DNA: TGTGCCAGCAGTCCTCCGGGACAGGGATACTACGAGCAGTACTTC
CDR3: CASSPPGQGYYEQYF

J: TRBJ2-5
V: TRBV5-5
size: .
D: TRBD1
DNA: TGTGCCAGCACCTTAGACAGGGTCCAAGAGACCCAGTACTTC
CDR3: CASTLDRVQETQYF

J: TRBJ2-3
V: TRBV18
size: .
D: .
DNA: TGTGCCAGCTCACCAGAGATTGACACAGATACGCAGTATTTT
CDR3: CASSPEIDTDTQYF

J: TRBJ1-5
V: TRBV7-9
size: .
D: .
DNA: TGTGCCAGCAGCTTCCCTGGGCCCAATCAGCCCCAGCATTTT
CDR3: CASSFPGPNQPQHF

J: TRBJ1-4
V: TRBV6-5
size: .
D: TRBD1
DNA: TGTGCCAGCAGTTACTCAGGACAGGGGGTATATGAAAAACTGTTTTTT
CDR3: CASSYSGQGVYEKLFF

J: TRBJ2-7
V: TRBV7-2
size: .
D: .
DNA: TGTGCCAGCAGCTTCTGGAGACTCCATTATCCTAGGGAGCAGTACTTC
CDR3: CASSFWRLHYPREQYF

J: TRBJ2-3
V: TRBV20-1
size: .
D: .
DNA: TGCAGTGCTAGAATAAATACGCAGTATTTT
CDR3: CSARINTQYF

J: TRBJ1-2
V: TRBV5-6
size: .
D: .
DNA: TGTGCCAGCAGCCTCCCGCCGGGTGGCTACACCTTC
CDR3: CASSLPPGGYTF

J: TRBJ1-5
V: TRBV19
size: .
D: .
DNA: TGTGCCAGTAGTATTCTACAGGGACGTCAGCCCCAGCATTTT
CDR3: CASSILQGRQPQHF

J: TRBJ2-7
V: TRBV9
size: .
D: TRBD2
DNA: TGTGCCAGCAGCGTAGGGGGACTAGCGTCCTACGAGCAGTACTTC
CDR3: CASSVGGLASYEQYF

J: TRBJ2-2
V: TRBV11-2
size: once
D: .
DNA: TGTGCCAGCAGCCCGAGCGGAACAAACACCGGGGAGCTGTTTTTT
CDR3: CASSPSGTNTGELFF

J: TRBJ1-3
V: TRBV28
size: .
D: .
DNA: TGTGCCAGCAGTTCCAGTTTTTTTTCTGGAAACACCATATATTTT
CDR3: CASSSSFFSGNTIYF

J: TRBJ2-5
V: TRBV7-6
size: .
D: TRBD2
DNA: TGTGCCAGCAGCTTAAACCCGGGACTAGCGGAGACCCAGTACTTC
CDR3: CASSLNPGLAETQYF

J: TRBJ2-1
V: TRBV28
size: .
D: .
DNA: TGTGCCAGCAGTCCCCTATTGATGAAGTCGAGCTCCTACAATGAGCAGTTCTTC
CDR3: CASSPLLMKSSSYNEQFF

J: TRBJ2-2
V: TRBV7-9
size: .
D: .
DNA: TGTGCCAGCAGCTTAGACAGGCTTGCAGGGTCGTCCGGGGAGCTGTTTTTT
CDR3: CASSLDRLAGSSGELFF

J: TRBJ2-2
V: TRBV11-2
size: .
D: TRBD1
DNA: TGTGCCAGCAGCTTGAGGGGGACAGGGACCGGGGAGCTGTTTTTT
CDR3: CASSLRGTGTGELFF

J: TRBJ2-7
V: TRBV19
size: .
D: .
DNA: TGTGCCAGTAGGGACAGGCAGGGGGGAGGTGACGAGCAGTACTTC
CDR3: CASRDRQGGGDEQYF

J: TRBJ2-5
V: TRBV5-1
size: .
D: .
DNA: TGCGCCAGCAGCTTGAATGCGGATGATGGGGAGACCCAGTACTTC
CDR3: CASSLNADDGETQYF

J: TRBJ2-7
V: TRBV28
size: .
D: TRBD1
DNA: TGTGCCAGCAGTTTGGGACAGGGGAAGATCGAGCAGTACTTC
CDR3: CASSLGQGKIEQYF

J: TRBJ2-1
V: TRBV12-5
size: once
D: .
DNA: TGTGCTAGTGGTCCCTCCTACGATGAGCAGTTCTTC
CDR3: CASGPSYDEQFF

J: TRBJ2-1
V: TRBV6-5
size: .
D: TRBD1
DNA: TGTGCCAGCAGCGAGACAGGGTTGGGGCAGTTCTTC
CDR3: CASSETGLGQFF

J: TRBJ2-1
V: TRBV6-5
size: once
D: TRBD1
DNA: TGTGCCAGCAGTCCAGGGGACAGGGGACAGTTCTTC
CDR3: CASSPGDRGQFF

J: TRBJ2-1
V: TRBV7-9
size: few
D: TRBD1
DNA: TGTGCCAGCAGTTACCCCTCCGGGACAGGGTGGATTGAGCAGTTCTTC
CDR3: CASSYPSGTGWIEQFF

J: TRBJ1-2
V: TRBV2
size: once
D: TRBD1
DNA: TGTGCCAGCAGTGAAAGGGGTCAGGGGGCCAGTGGCTACACCTTC
CDR3: CASSERGQGASGYTF

J: TRBJ2-1
V: TRBV6-5
size: .
D: .
DNA: TGTGCCAGCAGTTTCGACACCAACAATGAGCAGTTCTTC
CDR3: CASSFDTNNEQFF